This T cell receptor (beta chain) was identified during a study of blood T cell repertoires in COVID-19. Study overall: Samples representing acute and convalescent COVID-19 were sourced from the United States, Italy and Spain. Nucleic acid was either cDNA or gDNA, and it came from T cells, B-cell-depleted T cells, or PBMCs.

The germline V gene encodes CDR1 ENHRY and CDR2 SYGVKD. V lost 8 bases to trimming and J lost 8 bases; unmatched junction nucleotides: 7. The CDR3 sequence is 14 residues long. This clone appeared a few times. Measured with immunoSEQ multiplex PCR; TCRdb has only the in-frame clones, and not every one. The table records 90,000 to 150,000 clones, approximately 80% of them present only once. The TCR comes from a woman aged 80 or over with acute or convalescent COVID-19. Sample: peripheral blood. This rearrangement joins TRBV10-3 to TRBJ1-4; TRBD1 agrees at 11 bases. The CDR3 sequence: CAIGGGQGDEKLFF. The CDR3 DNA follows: TGTGCCATCGGAGGGGGACAGGGGGACGAAAAACTGTTTTTT.